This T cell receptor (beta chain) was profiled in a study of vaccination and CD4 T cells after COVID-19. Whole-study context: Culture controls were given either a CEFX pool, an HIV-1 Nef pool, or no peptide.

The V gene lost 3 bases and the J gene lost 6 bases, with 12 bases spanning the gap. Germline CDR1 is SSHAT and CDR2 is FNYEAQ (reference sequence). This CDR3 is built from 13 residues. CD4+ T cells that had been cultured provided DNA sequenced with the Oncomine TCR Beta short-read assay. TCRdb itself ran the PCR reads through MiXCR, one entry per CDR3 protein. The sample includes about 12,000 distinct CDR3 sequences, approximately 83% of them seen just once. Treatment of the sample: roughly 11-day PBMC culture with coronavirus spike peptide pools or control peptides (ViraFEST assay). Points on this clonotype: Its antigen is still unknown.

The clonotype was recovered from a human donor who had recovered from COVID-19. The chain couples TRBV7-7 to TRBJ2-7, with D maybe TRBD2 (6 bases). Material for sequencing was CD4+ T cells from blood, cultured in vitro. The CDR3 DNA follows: TGTGCCAGCAGCTTGGGACTGGGTGTCGAGCAGTACTTC. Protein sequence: CASSLGLGVEQYF.